In this sample, the clone carrying this T cell receptor (beta chain) turned up a few times. What it binds is not known. TCRdb keeps only in-frame clones here, not all; method: immunoSEQ multiplex PCR. The sample has roughly 150,000 clones; approximately 90% are singletons. Germline loops: CDR1 LGHDT, CDR2 YNNKEL (reference sequence). Deletions cut 3 bases from V and 3 bases from J, with 30 bases between. The CDR3 is 20 residues long. The source of the sample is a study of T cell responses to AZD1222 COVID-19 vaccine. Findings and caveats of the study: Donors were mostly white British, more females; clonal diversity possibly underestimated. Repertoire sampling happened only post peak T cell response. Two AZD1222 administrations were followed by greater Spike-specific TCR breadth and depth. Nearly half of spike-specific TCRs reportedly go after variant regions that carry no mutations.

This chain links TRBV3-1 (or the pseudogene TRBV3-2) with TRBJ2-7; D might be TRBD1 (6 bases). The specimen comprised peripheral blood, sampled on day 0 of AZD1222 vaccination. This receptor was obtained from an adult in good health. The CDR3 coding sequence is TGTGCCAGCAGCCAGTTTATCCGATCTGTTGGACAGCTCAGGGACTACGAGCAGTACTTC. Amino acid sequence: CASSQFIRSVGQLRDYEQYF.